This T cell receptor (beta chain) comes out of a study of PD-1 blockade in classical Hodgkin lymphoma. General study findings and limits: According to reports, newly diagnosed patients had lower baseline TCR diversity than healthy donors, and relapsed/refractory patients had lower baseline TCR diversity still. CD8+ TCR diversity did not rise significantly by C4D1, unlike CD4+. It was among complete responders that baseline diversity resembled that of newly diagnosed patients.

Relapse after autologous stem cell transplantation occurred in every patient, and brentuximab vedotin exposure varied. Regarding this clone: Its antigen is not identified.

Profiling relied on immunoSEQ multiplex PCR, and the TCRdb table lists in-frame clones only, not all of them. The data contain tens of thousands of clones, around nine tenths of them singletons. Deletions cut 2 bases from V and 0 bases from J, with 16 bases between. Germline V CDR1 and CDR2: LNHNV, YYDKDF (reference sequence). This CDR3 contains 17 residues. This sequence joins TRBV15 and TRBJ2-5; D is unresolved. The sequence came from a human donor with classical Hodgkin lymphoma. The sample here was peripheral blood mononuclear cells (PBMCs), taken at baseline. CDR3 sequence: CATSRKQAASYQETQYF. CDR3 bases: TGTGCCACCAGCAGAAAACAAGCCGCATCGTACCAAGAGACCCAGTACTTC.